This T cell receptor beta chain stems from a study of cytomegalovirus exposure and HLA in healthy donors. The CDR3 sequence is 13 residues long. V shed 11 bases and J shed 2 bases, with 13 bases lying between them. Germline CDR1 and CDR2: PRHDT and FYEKMQ (reference sequence). Comments on this clone: The antigen is undetermined.

The protocol was immunoSEQ multiplex PCR, while the TCRdb copy is restricted to in-frame clones and leaves out a portion. The data hold 250,000 to 350,000 clones, with around 90% observed a single time. Study-wide points: Specificity for CMV antigens was confirmed in vitro for a few of the CMV-associated chains. Roughly 170 TCR beta chains were listed as cytomegalovirus-associated. In the 95 to 150 validation repertoires, 94% of cluster scores exceeded 0, per a later analysis.

J is TRBJ1-3 and V is TRBV13; D is unresolved. Sample: PBMCs. This TCR came from a woman aged 25 to 39 in good health and CMV-seropositive. CDR3 in DNA: TGTGCCGTCAACCGGGTCCCTGGAAACACCATATATTTT. It is translated as CAVNRVPGNTIYF.